Sequencing of this T cell receptor beta chain was carried out in a study of T cells after yellow fever vaccination. Whole-study results and caveats: Boosting was followed by the reappearance of most primary-vaccination clones (roughly 96% CD4, around 91% CD8). By day 5 rather than day 15, the secondary response had peaked, though it was weaker.

The CDR3 extends over 15 amino acids. The V gene's germline CDR1 is SGHTA and CDR2 FQGNSA. With 5 bases removed from V and 0 bases from J, the gap between germline ends came to 12 bases. It was through 5'RACE template switching that TCR cDNA was made, with a universal primer site and UMIs added. TCRdb used MiXCR to reprocess the 5' RACE reads, holding one entry per CDR3 protein. The sample includes hundreds of thousands of distinct CDR3 sequences, less than 20% of them seen just once. In its sample, this clonotype was seen a few times. Its matching antigen is unknown. This receptor was obtained from a young man who received the YFV17D yellow fever vaccine. This chain links TRBV7-2 with TRBJ2-3; D might be TRBD1 or TRBD2, each matching 5 bases. The material sequenced was PBMCs, taken around 5 days after the first yellow fever vaccination. CDR3 region: CASSRSRDSTDTQYF. The CDR3, as DNA: TGTGCCAGCAGCCGTTCCCGGGACAGCACAGATACGCAGTATTTT.